The source of this T cell receptor (beta chain) is a study of T cells in Graves' hyperthyroidism and ophthalmopathy. Researchers took RNA transcripts and amplified the TCR beta CDR3 regions from them. An initial round of RT-PCR targeting the TCR CDR3 relied on the HTBI primer set. TCRdb recomputed calls from the multiplex PCR reads with MiXCR, one row per CDR3 protein. The sample records some 560,000 distinct CDR3 sequences, 15% to 18% being singletons. The CDR3 spans 15 residues. With 3 bases removed from V and 2 bases from J, the gap between germline ends came to 12 bases. Germline V gene data show CDR1 as LNHDA and CDR2 as SQIVND (reference sequence).

This rearrangement joins TRBV19 to TRBJ2-3, with D perhaps given as TRBD1 or TRBD2 (5 bases each). Material for sequencing was blood. The clonotype comes from a woman in her 30s with Graves' hyperthyroidism. CDR3 nucleotide sequence: TGTGCCAGTAGTATCCGGGGCAACCCCACAGATACGCAGTATTTT. Protein product: CASSIRGNPTDTQYF.